The entry that follows covers one TCR beta chain sequence. These data are taken from a study of shared clonotypes between healthy human individuals. Study-wide context: The plates for each donor numbered three CD4 naive, three CD4 memory, two CD8 naive and one CD8 memory.

This CDR3 comprises 13 residues. Trimming cost V 7 bases and J 5 bases; bases outside gene matches: 8. Germline CDR1 reads SGHRS; CDR2 reads YFSETQ. Generated by immunoSEQ multiplex PCR, the TCRdb table keeps only in-frame clones and is missing some. The table records roughly 650,000 clones, roughly 96% of them present only once. Naive-designated CD8 cells lacked CD45RO, were positively enriched for CCR7, and omitted terminally differentiated effector memory CD45RA+ cells. The chain recombines TRBV5-1 with TRBJ2-7; 8 bases map to TRBD2. This TCR was recovered from a woman aged 25 to 39 in good health. The material sequenced was naive CD8+ T cells sorted from blood. CDR3: CASGGTSFNEQYF. The CDR3 DNA reads TGCGCCAGCGGGGGGACTAGTTTTAACGAGCAGTACTTC.